The 26 T cell receptor beta chains reported below all come from one sample, sequenced in a study of CD8+CD57+ T cells in acquired aplastic anemia. All patients picked for sequencing had shown, by flow cytometry, an expansion of CD8+CD57+ cells. CDR3 and TCR beta VDJ profiling relied on genomic DNA as the template. TCRdb analysed the reads with MiXCR anew, one entry per CDR3 protein. The table includes around 430,000 distinct CDR3 sequences, 25% to 40% detected once. The sequencing input was sorted CD4+, CD8+, or CD8+CD57+ T cells (not recorded which) from PBMCs. The receptors shown here come from a human donor with aplastic anemia.

This clonotype has more than one count but fewer than ten. The chain combines TRBV7-8 with TRBJ1-6; 8 nucleotides match TRBD1. Germline-derived CDR1 and CDR2 are SGHVS and FQNEAQ. This CDR3 region has 17 residues. Unmatched junction bases numbered 9, after V lost 5 bases and J lost 3 bases. The CDR3 DNA sequence: TGTGCCAGCAGCGTAGACAGGGGCTTTCTCTATAATTCACCCCTCCACTTT. It specifies CASSVDRGFLYNSPLHF.

V and J are TRBV10-3 and TRBJ1-2; 8 bases align to TRBD1. Germline CDR1 and CDR2: ENHRY and SYGVKD. V shed 6 bases, J shed 2 bases, and the junction held 11 bases outside the gene matches. The CDR3 is made up of 16 amino acids. CDR3 DNA sequence: TGTGCCATCAGACCCATCTTAGGACAGGGAAACTATGGCTACACCTTC. Its protein product is CAIRPILGQGNYGYTF.

On this clonotype itself: A much larger clone sits a single nucleotide away, making a read error possible. The V gene is TRBV2, the J gene TRBJ1-2; D is uncertain. CDR3 length equals 11 residues. Trimming removed 4 bases at V and 3 bases at J, with 3 bases between. Per germline, CDR1 SNHLY and CDR2 FYNNEI. The DNA of the CDR3 is TGTGCCAGCAGTGGACACTATGGCTACACCTTC. This sequence encodes CASSGHYGYTF.

The sample holds many counts of this clonotype. This chain uses TRBV9 with TRBJ2-2, with unresolved D. Germline CDR1 is SGDLS and CDR2 is YYNGEE. The CDR3 extends over 14 amino acids. The V end was cut by 4 bases, the J end by 4 bases, with 11 bases between. The chain's CDR3 is CASSTHGGTGELFF. DNA of the CDR3: TGTGCCAGCAGCACCCACGGCGGCACCGGGGAGCTGTTTTTT. The full variable domain, rest sourced from reference TRBV9 and TRBJ2-2, is DSGVTQTPKHLITATGQRVTLRCSPRSGDLSVYWYQQSLDQGLQFLIQYYNGEERAKGNILERFSAQQFPDLHSELNLSSLELGDSALYFCASSTHGGTGELFFGEGSRLTVL.

This clonotype came up many times. This rearrangement joins TRBV19 to TRBJ2-7; possibly TRBD1 or TRBD2 for D (5 bases each). Per germline, CDR1 LNHDA and CDR2 SQIVND (reference sequence). Trimming pared 3 bases from V and 7 bases from J, leaving 16 bases between. The CDR3 spans 14 residues. CDR3 bases: TGTGCCAGTAGTATGGGACGGAAGCTTGGGGAGCAGTACTTC. Encoded protein: CASSMGRKLGEQYF. The whole variable domain, filled in from reference TRBV19 and TRBJ2-7, reads DGGITQSPKYLFRKEGQNVTLSCEQNLNHDAMYWYRQDPGQGLRLIYYSQIVNDFQKGDIAEGYSVSREKKESFPLTVTSAQKNPTAFYLCASSMGRKLGEQYFGPGTRLTVT.

This clonotype was counted at least ten times. CDR3 nucleotide sequence: TGTGCCATCAGTGAGGACCGGGGGAGGACGAGCTCCTACGAGCAGTACTTC. It yields the protein CAISEDRGRTSSYEQYF. The chain couples TRBV10-3 to TRBJ2-7; possibly TRBD2 for D (6 bases). V dropped 2 bases and J dropped 0 bases, with 17 bases sitting between them. This CDR3 region has 17 residues. Germline-derived CDR1 and CDR2 are ENHRY and SYGVKD.

The chain combines TRBV30 with TRBJ1-2; 7 nucleotides line up with TRBD1. CDR1 is GTSNPN and CDR2 is SVGIG in the germline V gene (reference sequence). J gave up 7 bases and V 2 bases, and 10 bases lay outside the gene matches. The CDR3 extends over 14 amino acids. In nucleotides, the CDR3 is TGTGCCTGGAGTCAGACGACAGGGAGTGGTGGCTACACCTTC. It specifies CAWSQTTGSGGYTF. Full variable domain (rest looked up from reference TRBV30 and TRBJ1-2): SQTIHQWPATLVQPVGSPLSLECTVEGTSNPNLYWYRQAAGRGLQLLFYSVGIGQISSEVPQNLSASRPQDRQFILSSKKLLLSDSGFYLCAWSQTTGSGGYTFGSGTRLTVV.

The sample holds a few counts of this clonotype. The J gene is TRBJ1-1, the V gene TRBV7-3; 9 nucleotides match TRBD1. Trimming cost V 5 bases and J 2 bases; bases outside gene matches: 6. This CDR3 is 15 amino acids long. Germline lookup yields CDR1 SGHTA and CDR2 FQGTGA. The CDR3 DNA follows: TGTGCCAGCAGCCCGGGACAGGGAAGTAACACTGAAGCTTTCTTT. Translating it yields CASSPGQGSNTEAFF.

The chain recombines TRBV30 with TRBJ1-3; no reliable D call. The CDR3 contains 11 residues. Trimming removed 2 bases at V and 8 bases at J, with 7 bases between. Germline CDR1 is GTSNPN and CDR2 is SVGIG (reference sequence). This CDR3 reads CAWSPADTIYF. The CDR3 region has the DNA TGTGCCTGGAGTCCCGCGGACACCATATATTTT.

This clonotype was counted many times. The V gene is TRBV9, the J gene TRBJ2-5; D possibly uses TRBD1 or TRBD2 (5 bases each). The germline gives CDR1 SGDLS, CDR2 YYNGEE. The CDR3 has 14 residues. The V end lost 2 bases, the J end lost 2 bases, and 10 bases lay between the germline ends. CDR3 sequence (DNA): TGTGCCAGCAGCGTTGGGACCAAACAAGAGACCCAGTACTTC. Translated, it gives CASSVGTKQETQYF.

This clonotype was seen repeatedly, ten times or more. This chain connects TRBV2 to TRBJ1-3, with D uncertain. Germline V gene lookup returns CDR1 SNHLY and CDR2 FYNNEI. The CDR3 has 13 amino acids. V was clipped by 1 base and J by 2 bases, with 3 bases between them. The CDR3 bases are TGTGCCAGCAGTGAAGGGGCTGGAAACACCATATATTTT. This translates into CASSEGAGNTIYF.

Many counts were recorded for this clonotype. The CDR3: CASSPGKEPYEQYF. The CDR3 nucleotides read TGTGCCAGTAGTCCAGGGAAGGAACCCTACGAGCAGTACTTC. The chain has TRBV19 and TRBJ2-7; weak D call: TRBD1 (5 bases). The CDR3 runs 14 residues. From germline, CDR1 is LNHDA and CDR2 SQIVND (reference sequence). V lost 5 bases and J lost 2, with 13 bases in between.

This clonotype was counted between two and nine times. This sequence joins TRBV9 and TRBJ2-2; 14 nucleotides agree with TRBD2. The germline V gene has CDR1 SGDLS and CDR2 YYNGEE. Trimming at V came to 3 bases and at J to 6 bases, leaving 4 bases not matched to a gene. This CDR3 is built from 16 residues. CDR3 nucleotide sequence: TGTGCCAGCAGCGGGGGACTAGCGGGAGCATCCGGGGAGCTGTTTTTT. This gives the protein CASSGGLAGASGELFF.

V is TRBV7-2 and J is TRBJ2-7; D unclear. The end of the DNA aligns better with TRBJ2-1, so the J call may be wrong. The germline CDR1 and CDR2 sequences are SGHTA and FQGNSA. The CDR3 covers 11 residues. The CDR3 loop is CASSLWGEQFF. The CDR3 DNA sequence: TGTGCCAGCAGCTTGTGGGGTGAGCAGTTCTTC.

This clonotype was picked up many times. V usage is TRBV9 and J usage is TRBJ1-6; 8 nucleotides align to TRBD1. Germline V gives CDR1 SGDLS, CDR2 YYNGEE. This CDR3 is 16 amino acids long. The V segment lost 4 bases and the J segment 7 bases; nucleotides outside the gene matches: 10. In nucleotides, the CDR3 is TGTGCCAGCAGCCCCCGGGCGGACAGGGCAAATTCACCCCTCCACTTT. Translating gives CASSPRADRANSPLHF. The full variable domain, with the rest looked up from reference TRBV9 and TRBJ1-6, is DSGVTQTPKHLITATGQRVTLRCSPRSGDLSVYWYQQSLDQGLQFLIQYYNGEERAKGNILERFSAQQFPDLHSELNLSSLELGDSALYFCASSPRADRANSPLHFGNGTRLTVT.

This clonotype was picked up many times. The rearrangement links TRBV7-2 to TRBJ1-5; D is unclear. V lost 5 bases and J 3 bases, leaving 8 bases between the germline ends. Germline assignment: CDR1 SGHTA and CDR2 FQGNSA. The CDR3 spans 13 residues. The CDR3 DNA follows: TGTGCCAGCAGCGCCGGACTCAATCAGCCCCAGCATTTT. It encodes CASSAGLNQPQHF.

This clonotype has a count of ten or more. The chain is built from TRBV12-3 or TRBV12-4 and TRBJ1-2, with TRBD1 matching over 7 bases. After removal of 7 bases from V and 4 bases from J, the junction contained 12 bases not matched to a gene. The CDR3 totals 15 residues. The DNA of the CDR3 is TGTGCCAGCATCCTGTGGGACAGAGACGCCTATGGCTACACCTTC. This translates into CASILWDRDAYGYTF.

This chain joins TRBV15 and TRBJ2-6; maybe TRBD1 (6 bases). V was clipped by 1 base and J by 1 base, with 8 bases between them. Looked up from germline, CDR1 is LNHNV and CDR2 is YYDKDF (reference sequence). This CDR3 is built from 16 residues. CDR3 DNA sequence: TGTGCCACCAGCAGAGGGCAGGGGTCTGGGGCCAACGTCCTGACTTTC. Amino acids: CATSRGQGSGANVLTF.

This clonotype was detected only a few times. At one boundary the junction diverges from the germline segment, which might be a read error. This chain links TRBV2 with TRBJ2-7, with a tentative D call TRBD1 (6 bases). CDR1 and CDR2 (germline): SNHLY, FYNNEI. This CDR3 is 15 amino acids long. CDR3 region: CVSSARGPGPYEQYF. CDR3 sequence (DNA): TGTGTCAGCTCGGCCAGGGGTCCCGGCCCCTACGAGCAGTACTTC.

V usage is TRBV7-9 and J usage is TRBJ1-5; D is unclear. CDR3 size: 15 residues. Germline values: CDR1 SEHNR, CDR2 FQNEAQ (reference sequence). V lost 7 bases and J lost 3, with 16 bases in between. The CDR3 sequence is CASNYVGRTNQPQHF. The CDR3 region has the DNA TGTGCCAGCAACTACGTAGGTAGAACCAATCAGCCCCAGCATTTT.

This clonotype was detected many times. V is TRBV5-6 and J is TRBJ1-1, with D tentatively TRBD1 (5 bases). Per germline, CDR1 SGHDT and CDR2 YYEEEE. The V end was cut by 3 bases, the J end by 7 bases, with 13 bases between. The CDR3 extends over 13 amino acids. This chain's CDR3 is CASSWGTEDEAFF. CDR3 sequence (DNA): TGTGCCAGCAGCTGGGGGACGGAGGATGAAGCTTTCTTT.

V usage is TRBV11-1 and J usage is TRBJ1-2; tentatively, D is TRBD1 (6 bases). Deletions cut 6 bases from V and 0 bases from J, with 17 bases between. The CDR3 has 16 residues. Germline CDR1 SGHAT, CDR2 FQDESV (reference sequence). As DNA, the CDR3 is TGTGCCAGCAGTTCTACAGGGACCCCGACTAACTATGGCTACACCTTC. It specifies CASSSTGTPTNYGYTF. The full variable domain, completed using reference TRBV11-1 and TRBJ1-2, is EAEVAQSPRYKITEKSQAVAFWCDPISGHATLYWYRQILGQGPELLVQFQDESVVDDSQLPKDRFSAERLKGVDSTLKIQPAELGDSAMYLCASSSTGTPTNYGYTFGSGTRLTVV.

The sample holds a few counts of this clonotype. V is TRBV19 and J is TRBJ1-2; D not resolved. V dropped 1 base and J dropped 4 bases, with 10 bases sitting between them. The CDR3 covers 14 residues. Looked up from germline, CDR1 is LNHDA and CDR2 is SQIVND (reference sequence). The CDR3 is CASSIGSQSYGYTF. Written as DNA, the CDR3 is TGTGCCAGTAGTATAGGATCGCAGTCCTATGGCTACACCTTC.

This clonotype was recorded a few times. The chain couples TRBV5-1 to TRBJ2-3, with D possibly being TRBD2 (6 bases). From germline, CDR1 is SGHRS and CDR2 YFSETQ. This CDR3 spans 16 amino acids. Trimming stripped 4 bases from V and 1 base from J, with 16 bases between. The DNA of the CDR3 is TGCGCCAGCAGCCCGGGTGGCGGGGCGGGCACAGATACGCAGTATTTT. Translating gives CASSPGGGAGTDTQYF. Complete variable domain (other parts from reference TRBV5-1 and TRBJ2-3): KAGVTQTPRYLIKTRGQQVTLSCSPISGHRSVSWYQQTPGQGLQFLFEYFSETQRNKGNFPGRFSGRQFSNSRSEMNVSTLELGDSALYLCASSPGGGAGTDTQYFGPGTRLTVL.

This clonotype was counted many times. The rearrangement uses TRBV19 and TRBJ2-7; D is unclear. Trimming took 5 bases from V and 5 from J, leaving 13 bases between them. This CDR3 region has 13 residues. The germline V gene has CDR1 LNHDA and CDR2 SQIVND (reference sequence). The CDR3 sequence is CASSVGAGDEQYF. CDR3 bases: TGTGCCAGTAGTGTCGGCGCAGGAGACGAGCAGTACTTC.

Many counts were recorded for this clonotype. The V call is TRBV11-2, the J call TRBJ2-7; 12 positions match TRBD1. Germline V gene lookup returns CDR1 SGHAT and CDR2 FQNNGV. V gave up 5 bases and J gave up 5 bases; unmatched junction bases: 7. CDR3 size: 15 residues. For the CDR3, the DNA is TGTGCCAGCAGCCCGGGGACAGGGGGCATGAACGAGCAGTACTTC. This gives the protein CASSPGTGGMNEQYF.